This T cell receptor beta chain was documented in a study of shared clonotypes between healthy human individuals. Study-wide points: At large depth, rarefaction still showed sorted-subset sequencing to be incomplete.

Sequenced by immunoSEQ multiplex PCR; TCRdb stores in-frame clones only, minus some. This sample has millions of clones, with 85% to 95% found just once. Note on this clone: Its antigen remains unknown.

Germline values: CDR1 SGHVS, CDR2 FQNEAQ. The J segment lost 3 bases and the V segment lost 5 bases, leaving 8 bases of the junction unmatched. This CDR3 has 16 amino acids. A split of CD4+ cells into CD45RA+ naive and CD45RA-negative memory subsets was performed. The receptor was derived from a man between 18 and 35 years old in good health. This chain uses TRBV7-8 with TRBJ2-7, with 12 bases lining up with TRBD2. Sequenced sample: naive CD4+ T cells sorted from blood. Subset defined: CD45RA+ positively selected. CDR3 protein: CASSPGLAGYRYEQYF. The CDR3 nucleotides are TGTGCCAGCAGCCCCGGACTAGCGGGATACCGCTACGAGCAGTACTTC.